This TCR beta chain was sequenced in a study of Ad26.COV2.S vaccination and SARS-CoV-2 variants. Treatment here: about 20 received Ad26.COV2.S at low or high dose, single or two shots; 5 received placebo; per-sample allocation not given. Samples analyzed were those drawn on day 63 after the first vaccine or placebo injection. Comments on this clone: The sample holds other DNA sequences that translate to the same CDR3.

Per the germline V gene, CDR1 is SGHRS and CDR2 is YFSETQ. CDR3 length: 14 residues. V trimming: 4 bases; J trimming: 1 base; junction bases outside the gene matches: 1. Generated by immunoSEQ multiplex PCR, the TCRdb table keeps only in-frame clones and is missing some. Among roughly 320,000 clones listed, approximately 80% were seen once. The chain is built from TRBV5-1 and TRBJ2-2; 7 bases map to TRBD1. This specimen consisted of peripheral blood, obtained in a trial of Ad26.COV2.S vaccine versus placebo. The TCR sequence derives from a person aged 18 to 65 who received the Ad26.COV2.S COVID-19 vaccine or a placebo. The chain's CDR3 is CASSRDRNTGELFF. CDR3 sequence (DNA): TGCGCCAGCAGCCGGGACAGGAACACCGGGGAGCTGTTTTTT.